This T cell receptor beta chain was captured in a study of blood T cell repertoires in COVID-19. Study context: The origin of the acute and convalescent COVID-19 samples was the United States, Italy and Spain.

Produced via immunoSEQ multiplex PCR; TCRdb's table is partial and in-frame only. Of approximately 180,000 clones listed, approximately 85% are singletons. The V and J ends lost 6 bases and 4 bases, in that order; junction bases with no gene match: 17. There are 19 residues in the CDR3. CDR1 and CDR2 from the germline V gene are MNHNY and SVGAGI (reference sequence). The V gene is TRBV6-6, the J gene TRBJ2-2, with TRBD1 identical over 10 bases. This clonotype was sampled from a human donor with active or convalescent COVID-19. The donor label of this sample is uncertain. The material sequenced was peripheral blood. CDR3 DNA: TGTGCCAGCAGCCGACAGGGGGCGCAGAGGAGACCCAGCACCGGGGAGCTGTTTTTT. Amino acids: CASSRQGAQRRPSTGELFF.